A selection of T cell receptor beta chains follows, all from one sample in a study of Ad26.COV2.S vaccination and SARS-CoV-2 variants. Method: immunoSEQ multiplex PCR; TCRdb's copy keeps in-frame clones and lacks some. The profile shows about 440,000 clones, roughly 88% of them singletons. The sample here was peripheral blood, taken in a trial of Ad26.COV2.S vaccine versus placebo. The receptors were sampled from a person aged 18 to 59 who received the Ad26.COV2.S COVID-19 vaccine or a placebo. The CDR3 runs from the conserved cysteine through the conserved F or W. A D gene is named only where the DNA matches it firmly. Some rows have no size entry. The others give once, few or many, or a class for an expanded clone.

>NA|NA|TRBJ2-1|TRBV6-6
CATTGGRGTNEQFF
TGTGCCACTACGGGGGGCAGGGGTACGAATGAGCAGTTCTTC
>NA|NA|TRBJ2-7|TRBV30
CAGLRDMTYEQYF
TGTGCCGGACTAAGGGACATGACCTACGAGCAGTACTTC
>NA|NA|TRBJ2-1|TRBV3-1/TRBV3-2
CASSQGQGRFNEQFF
TGTGCCAGCAGCCAAGGGCAGGGGCGGTTCAATGAGCAGTTCTTC
>NA|TRBD2|TRBJ2-3|TRBV10-3
CAISERLAGTDTQYF
TGTGCCATCAGTGAAAGGCTAGCGGGCACAGATACGCAGTATTTT
>NA|NA|TRBJ2-3|TRBV27
CASSFLQGFGDTQYF
TGTGCCAGCAGTTTTCTACAGGGTTTTGGGGATACGCAGTATTTT
>NA|NA|TRBJ2-7|TRBV11-2
CASSPAAGVPEQYF
TGTGCCAGCAGCCCGGCAGCAGGGGTTCCCGAGCAGTACTTC
>NA|TRBD2|TRBJ2-1|TRBV27
CASSLSGRGYNEQFF
TGTGCCAGCAGCCTAAGCGGGAGGGGGTACAATGAGCAGTTCTTC
>NA|NA|TRBJ2-1|TRBV30
CAWPHKRRARFSEQFF
TGTGCCTGGCCCCACAAGCGCAGGGCACGATTTAGTGAGCAGTTCTTC
>NA|NA|TRBJ2-6|TRBV18
CASSSQVSGANVLTF
TGTGCCAGCTCATCACAGGTGTCTGGGGCCAACGTCCTGACTTTC
>NA|NA|TRBJ2-7|TRBV10-1
CASSGPYEPIYEQYF
TGCGCCAGCAGTGGGCCATATGAACCGATCTACGAGCAGTACTTC
>NA|NA|TRBJ2-5|TRBV7-2
CASSLDRVGETQYF
TGTGCCAGCAGCTTAGACAGGGTAGGGGAGACCCAGTACTTC
>NA|TRBD1|TRBJ1-4|TRBV27
CASSLRLKHLGQGAEKLFF
TGTGCCAGCAGTTTACGCCTCAAGCACCTAGGACAGGGGGCTGAAAAACTGTTTTTT
>NA|TRBD1|TRBJ1-5|TRBV28
CASSLTGDYSNQPQHF
TGTGCCAGCAGTTTGACAGGGGATTATAGCAATCAGCCCCAGCATTTT
>NA|TRBD1|TRBJ2-2|TRBV3-1/TRBV3-2
CASSQNGQGAGELFF
TGTGCCAGCAGCCAAAACGGACAGGGCGCCGGGGAGCTGTTTTTT
>NA|TRBD2|TRBJ2-1|TRBV28
CASSQTSGRANEQFF
TGTGCCAGCAGTCAGACTAGCGGGAGGGCCAATGAGCAGTTCTTC
>NA|NA|TRBJ2-1|TRBV9
CASSVAAASSYNEQFF
TGTGCCAGCAGCGTAGCCGCGGCTAGCTCCTACAATGAGCAGTTCTTC
>once|NA|TRBJ2-2|TRBV19
CASRGAVRAGELFF
TGTGCCAGTAGAGGGGCGGTCCGAGCCGGGGAGCTGTTTTTT
>NA|TRBD2|TRBJ2-1|TRBV29-1
CSAGKGTSGLTSYNEQFF
TGCAGCGCAGGCAAAGGGACTAGCGGGCTTACCTCCTACAATGAGCAGTTCTTC
>NA|NA|TRBJ1-6|TRBV6-2/TRBV6-3
CASSLGEINSPLHF
TGTGCCAGCAGTTTGGGGGAGATTAATTCACCCCTCCACTTT
>NA|NA|TRBJ2-4|TRBV6-5
CASGPAKNIQYF
TGTGCCAGCGGGCCAGCCAAAAACATTCAGTACTTC
>NA|TRBD1|TRBJ2-7|TRBV6-5
CASRQGSFPYEQYF
TGTGCCAGCCGACAGGGGTCATTTCCCTACGAGCAGTACTTC
>NA|TRBD2|TRBJ2-1|TRBV15
CATSRGRTSGRSGNEQFF
TGTGCCACCAGCAGAGGACGGACTAGCGGGAGGTCTGGCAATGAGCAGTTCTTC
>NA|NA|TRBJ2-7|TRBV18
CASSPPPGSHEQYF
TGTGCCAGCTCACCACCGCCGGGGAGTCACGAGCAGTACTTC
>NA|NA|TRBJ2-7|TRBV2
CASSGVGVEQYF
TGTGCCAGCAGTGGGGTAGGTGTCGAGCAGTACTTC
>NA|NA|TRBJ2-2|TRBV5-4
CASSEGGGNTGELFF
TGTGCCAGCAGCGAAGGGGGTGGGAACACCGGGGAGCTGTTTTTT
>NA|NA|TRBJ1-6|TRBV11-3
CASSSNRASPLHF
TGTGCCAGCAGCTCCAATCGAGCCTCACCCCTCCACTTT
>NA|NA|TRBJ2-3|TRBV24-1
CATSDFNSPTDTQYF
TGTGCCACCAGTGATTTCAACAGCCCCACAGATACGCAGTATTTT
>NA|NA|TRBJ1-1|TRBV25-1
CASRRGGNTEAFF
TGTGCCAGCAGGCGGGGTGGCAACACTGAAGCTTTCTTT
>NA|NA|TRBJ2-3|TRBV7-2
CASSLVPGGRTDTQYF
TGTGCCAGCAGCTTAGTCCCCGGGGGGCGCACAGATACGCAGTATTTT
>NA|NA|TRBJ2-3|TRBV7-9
CASSLAGEDTQYF
TGTGCCAGCAGCTTAGCGGGAGAAGATACGCAGTATTTT
>once|NA|TRBJ2-1|TRBV4-3
CTSSQGSVDPVHNEQFF
TGCACCAGCAGCCAGGGCAGCGTTGATCCGGTACACAATGAGCAGTTCTTC
>once|TRBD2|TRBJ2-7|TRBV7-6
CASSLGLAGGPSSYEQYF
TGTGCCAGCAGCTTGGGACTAGCGGGAGGTCCGAGCTCCTACGAGCAGTACTTC
>NA|TRBD1|TRBJ2-7|TRBV7-9
CASRGTGVGEQYF
TGTGCCAGCAGGGGGACAGGGGTGGGCGAGCAGTACTTC
>NA|TRBD2|TRBJ2-1|TRBV9
CASSVEGSGGEVEQFF
TGTGCCAGCAGCGTAGAAGGTAGCGGGGGGGAGGTTGAGCAGTTCTTC
>once|NA|TRBJ1-6|TRBV5-5
CASSLEPPPGHF
TGTGCCAGCAGCTTGGAACCGCCCCCGGGCCACTTT
>NA|NA|TRBJ1-5|TRBV21-1
CASSKARQGYGNQPQHF
TGTGCCAGCAGCAAAGCGCGACAGGGGTATGGCAATCAGCCCCAGCATTTT